This entry concerns a single TCR beta chain. The target antigen is unknown. Vbeta (60) and Jbeta (13) primers were used in the PCR. The table came from immunoSEQ multiplex PCR; TCRdb's copy has only in-frame clones and leaves some out. The sample's table shows 220,000 or so clones. The CDR3 contains 15 residues. Germline CDR1 and CDR2: WSHSY and SAAADI. V was pared by 7 bases and J by 2 bases, with 10 bases of the junction left unmatched. The data derive from a study of cytomegalovirus exposure and HLA in healthy donors. General observations from the study: TCR beta V- and J-gene trimming was later associated with a missense DCLRE1C variant.

J is TRBJ1-1 and V is TRBV10-2; 7 positions match TRBD1. The sequence was collected from a girl aged 2-9 years in good health and CMV-seropositive. The material sequenced was PBMCs. The CDR3 sequence: CASNRQGVENTEAFF. CDR3 DNA sequence: TGCGCCAGCAATAGACAGGGAGTGGAAAACACTGAAGCTTTCTTT.